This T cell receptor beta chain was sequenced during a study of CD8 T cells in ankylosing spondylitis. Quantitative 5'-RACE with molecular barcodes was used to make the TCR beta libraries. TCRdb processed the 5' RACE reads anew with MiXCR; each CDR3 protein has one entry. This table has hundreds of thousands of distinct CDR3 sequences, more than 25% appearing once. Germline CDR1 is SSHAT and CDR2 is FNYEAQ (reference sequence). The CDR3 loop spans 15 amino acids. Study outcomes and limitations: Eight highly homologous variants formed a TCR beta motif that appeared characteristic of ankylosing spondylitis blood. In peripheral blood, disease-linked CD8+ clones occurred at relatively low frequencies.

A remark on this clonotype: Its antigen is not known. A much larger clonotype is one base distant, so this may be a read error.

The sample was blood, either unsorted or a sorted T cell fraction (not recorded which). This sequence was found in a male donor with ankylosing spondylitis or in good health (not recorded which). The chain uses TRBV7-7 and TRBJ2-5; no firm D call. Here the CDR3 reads CASSLRCESGETQYF. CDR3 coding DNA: TGTGCTAGCAGCTTAAGATGTGAATCTGGAGAGACCCAGTACTTC.